Following are 6 T cell receptor beta chains from one sample sequenced in a study of glioma-infiltrating T cells. Amplification of TCR alpha and beta CDR3 regions from RNA used iRepertoire nested multiplex PCR. Each CDR3 protein gets one entry after TCRdb re-called the multiplex PCR reads with MiXCR. The sample contains 400,000 or so distinct CDR3 sequences, about two fifths of which appear only once. The sample was glioma tissue, nonneoplastic brain tissue, or PBMCs (not recorded which). The receptor source for this set is a human donor with low-grade glioma or glioblastoma, undergoing nonglioma brain surgery, or in good health (not recorded which).

This clonotype was recorded at least ten times. The chain joins TRBV6-1 to TRBJ2-3; D call uncertain. This CDR3 has 12 amino acids. Trimming stripped 7 bases from V and 2 bases from J, with 7 bases between. Germline values: CDR1 MNHNS, CDR2 SASEGT. The CDR3 region has the DNA TGTGCCAGCAAGCTGACCACAGATACGCAGTATTTT. The encoded protein is CASKLTTDTQYF.

Points on this clonotype: A much larger clone is a single base away; this may be a read error. The chain couples TRBV15 to TRBJ2-5; D gene unclear. This CDR3 has 13 amino acids. V was clipped by 1 base and J by 8 bases, with 11 bases between them. Germline CDR1 and CDR2: LNHNV and YYDKDF (reference sequence). CDR3 loop: CATSRAPMDTQYF. CDR3 coding DNA: TGTGCCACCAGCAGAGCCCCGATGGATACCCAGTACTTC.

At least ten counts were recorded for this clonotype. This sequence joins TRBV28 and TRBJ1-4; the D gene is possibly TRBD1 (6 bases). The CDR3 sequence is 15 residues long. V lost 5 bases to trimming and J lost 7 bases, with 17 bases between them. Germline values: CDR1 MDHEN, CDR2 SYDVKM. CDR3 DNA sequence: TGTGCCAGCAGTCCGTTAGGGGGGAAAGGTGAAAAACTGTTTTTT. Its translation: CASSPLGGKGEKLFF.

In its sample, this clonotype was seen a few times. The V and J genes are TRBV7-9 and TRBJ2-5; D uncertain. This CDR3 comprises 14 residues. Per germline, CDR1 SEHNR and CDR2 FQNEAQ (reference sequence). V lost 5 bases, J lost 5 bases, and 15 bases lay in between. The CDR3 spells CASSQSTRLETQYF. The CDR3 DNA reads TGTGCCAGCAGCCAGTCAACGCGATTGGAGACCCAGTACTTC.

The rearrangement joins TRBV28 to TRBJ2-2; 9 bases map to TRBD1. CDR1 MDHEN and CDR2 SYDVKM come from the germline V gene. V dropped 7 bases and J dropped 6; count of bases not matched to a gene: 6. The CDR3 consists of 14 residues. In nucleotides, the CDR3 is TGTGCCAGCATACGGGACAGGGAGGCCGGGGAGCTGTTTTTT. It codes for CASIRDREAGELFF.

In its sample, this clonotype was seen many times. V is TRBV7-2 and J is TRBJ1-1; perhaps TRBD1 as D (6 bases). Per the germline V gene, CDR1 is SGHTA and CDR2 is FQGNSA. V lost 3 bases and J 7 bases, leaving 9 bases between the germline ends. This CDR3 contains 12 residues. The CDR3 sequence: CASSFRGIEAFF. The CDR3, as DNA: TGTGCCAGCAGCTTTAGGGGGATTGAAGCTTTCTTT.